This T cell receptor (beta chain) came from a study of control samples from healthy donors and cancer patients. The germline V gene has CDR1 SQVTM and CDR2 ANQGSEA. This CDR3 is 15 amino acids long. Trimming cost V 1 base and J 0 bases; bases outside gene matches: 1. Measured with immunoSEQ multiplex PCR; TCRdb has only the in-frame clones, and not every one. The sample totals fewer than 200,000 clones. The source is a woman aged 30 to 39 in good health. The chain links TRBV29-1 to TRBJ2-1; 9 bases align to TRBD2. Material for sequencing was blood. CDR3 coding DNA: TGCAGCGTTGAAGGCGGGGGGGCCTCCTACAATGAGCAGTTCTTC. Its translation is CSVEGGGASYNEQFF.